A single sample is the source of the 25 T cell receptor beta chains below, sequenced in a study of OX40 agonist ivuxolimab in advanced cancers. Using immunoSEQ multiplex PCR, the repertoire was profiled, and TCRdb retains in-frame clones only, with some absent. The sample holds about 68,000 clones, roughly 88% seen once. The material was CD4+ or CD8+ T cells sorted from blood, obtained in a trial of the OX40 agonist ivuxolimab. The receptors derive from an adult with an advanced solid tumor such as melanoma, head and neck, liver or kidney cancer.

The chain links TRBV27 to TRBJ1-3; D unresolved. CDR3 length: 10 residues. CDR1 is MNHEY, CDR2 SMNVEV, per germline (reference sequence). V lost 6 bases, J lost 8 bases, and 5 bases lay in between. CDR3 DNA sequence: TGTGCCAGCAGACGGGACACCATATATTTT. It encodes CASRRDTIYF.

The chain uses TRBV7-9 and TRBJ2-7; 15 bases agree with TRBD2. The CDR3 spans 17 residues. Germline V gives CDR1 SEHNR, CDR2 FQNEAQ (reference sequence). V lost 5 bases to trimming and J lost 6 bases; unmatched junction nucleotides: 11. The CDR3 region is CASSGGTSGRTPGEQYF. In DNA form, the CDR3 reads TGTGCCAGCAGCGGTGGGACTAGCGGGAGGACCCCCGGCGAGCAGTACTTC.

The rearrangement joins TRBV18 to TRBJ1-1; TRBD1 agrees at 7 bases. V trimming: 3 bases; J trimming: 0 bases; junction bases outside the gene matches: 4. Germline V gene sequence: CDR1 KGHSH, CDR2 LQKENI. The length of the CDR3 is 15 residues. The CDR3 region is CASSPGQSMNTEAFF. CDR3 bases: TGTGCCAGCTCACCGGGACAGTCAATGAACACTGAAGCTTTCTTT.

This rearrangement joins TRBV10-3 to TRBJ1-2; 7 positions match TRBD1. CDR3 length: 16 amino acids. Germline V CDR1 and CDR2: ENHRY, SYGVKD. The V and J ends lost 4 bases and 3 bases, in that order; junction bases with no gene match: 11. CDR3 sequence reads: CAISVSKGQVDYGYTF. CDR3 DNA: TGTGCCATCAGTGTATCTAAAGGACAGGTTGACTATGGCTACACCTTC.

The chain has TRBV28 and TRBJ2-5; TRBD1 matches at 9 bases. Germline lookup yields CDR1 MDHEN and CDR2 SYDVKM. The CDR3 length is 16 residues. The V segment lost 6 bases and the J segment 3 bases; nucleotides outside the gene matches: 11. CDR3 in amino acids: CASSTPAGQGKETQYF. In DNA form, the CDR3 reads TGTGCCAGCAGCACTCCGGCGGGACAGGGAAAAGAGACCCAGTACTTC.

The CDR3 coding sequence is TGTGCCAGCAGTCGACTATCCCGCTCCTACAATGAGCAGTTCTTC. This sequence encodes CASSRLSRSYNEQFF. The chain combines TRBV28 with TRBJ2-1, with D possibly being TRBD2 (5 bases). V lost 5 bases and J 0 bases, leaving 11 bases between the germline ends. Germline V gene data show CDR1 as MDHEN and CDR2 as SYDVKM. The CDR3 spans 15 residues. Full variable domain (outside the CDR3, taken from reference TRBV28 and TRBJ2-1): DVKVTQSSRYLVKRTGEKVFLECVQDMDHENMFWYRQDPGLGLRLIYFSYDVKMKEKGDIPEGYSVSREKKERFSLILESASTNQTSMYLCASSRLSRSYNEQFFGPGTRLTVL.

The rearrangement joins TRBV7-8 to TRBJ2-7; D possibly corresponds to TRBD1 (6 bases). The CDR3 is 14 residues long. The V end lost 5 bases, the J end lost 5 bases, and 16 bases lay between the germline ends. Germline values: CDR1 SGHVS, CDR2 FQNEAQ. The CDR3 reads CASSPTTGIHEQYF. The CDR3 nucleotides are TGTGCCAGCAGCCCGACCACAGGGATCCACGAGCAGTACTTC. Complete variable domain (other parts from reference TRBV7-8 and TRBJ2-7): GAGVSQSPRYKVAKRGQDVALRCDPISGHVSLFWYQQALGQGPEFLTYFQNEAQLDKSGLPSDRFFAERPEGSVSTLKIQRTQQEDSAVYLCASSPTTGIHEQYFGPGTRLTVT.

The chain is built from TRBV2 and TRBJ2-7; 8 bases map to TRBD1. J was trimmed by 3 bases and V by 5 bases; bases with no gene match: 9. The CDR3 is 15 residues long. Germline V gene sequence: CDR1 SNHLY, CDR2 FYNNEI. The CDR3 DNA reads TGTGCCAGCAGTTTCGGACAGGGACTTGGCTACGAGCAGTACTTC. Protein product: CASSFGQGLGYEQYF.

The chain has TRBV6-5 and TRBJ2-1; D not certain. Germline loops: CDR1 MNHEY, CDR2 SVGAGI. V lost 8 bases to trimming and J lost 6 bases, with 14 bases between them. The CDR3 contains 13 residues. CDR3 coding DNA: TGTGCCAGCCGCGTTCCCCTCGGCAATGAGCAGTTCTTC. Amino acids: CASRVPLGNEQFF.

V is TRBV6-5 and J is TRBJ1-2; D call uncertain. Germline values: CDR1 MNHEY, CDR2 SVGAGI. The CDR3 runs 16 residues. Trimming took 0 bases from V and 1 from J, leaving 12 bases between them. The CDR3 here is CASSYSSGNVNYGYTF. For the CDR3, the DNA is TGTGCCAGCAGTTACTCATCTGGGAACGTTAACTATGGCTACACCTTC.

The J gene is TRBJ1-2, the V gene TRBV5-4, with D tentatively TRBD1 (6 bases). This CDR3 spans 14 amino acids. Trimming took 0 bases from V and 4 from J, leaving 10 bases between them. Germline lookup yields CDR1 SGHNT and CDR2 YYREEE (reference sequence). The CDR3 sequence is CASSLADSGYGYTF. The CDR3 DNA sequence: TGTGCCAGCAGCTTGGCGGACAGCGGCTATGGCTACACCTTC.

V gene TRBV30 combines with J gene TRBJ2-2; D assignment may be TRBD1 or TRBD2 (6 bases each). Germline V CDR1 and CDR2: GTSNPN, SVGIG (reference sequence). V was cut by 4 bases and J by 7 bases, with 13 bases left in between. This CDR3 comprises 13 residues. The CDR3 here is CAWIRGRDGELFF. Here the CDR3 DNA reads TGTGCCTGGATTCGGGGGCGGGACGGGGAGCTGTTTTTT.

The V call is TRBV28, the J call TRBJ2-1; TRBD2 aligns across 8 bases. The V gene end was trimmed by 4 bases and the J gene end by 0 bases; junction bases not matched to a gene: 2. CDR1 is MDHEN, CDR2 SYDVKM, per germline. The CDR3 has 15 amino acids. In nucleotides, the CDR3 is TGTGCCAGCAGTTCGACTAGCGCCTCCTACAATGAGCAGTTCTTC. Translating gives CASSSTSASYNEQFF.

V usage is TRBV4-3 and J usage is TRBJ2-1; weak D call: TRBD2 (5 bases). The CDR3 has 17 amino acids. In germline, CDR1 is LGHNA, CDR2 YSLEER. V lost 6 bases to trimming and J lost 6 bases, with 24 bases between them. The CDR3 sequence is CASSYQAAGLGSNEQFF. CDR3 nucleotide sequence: TGCGCCAGCAGTTACCAGGCGGCCGGGTTAGGGAGCAATGAGCAGTTCTTC.

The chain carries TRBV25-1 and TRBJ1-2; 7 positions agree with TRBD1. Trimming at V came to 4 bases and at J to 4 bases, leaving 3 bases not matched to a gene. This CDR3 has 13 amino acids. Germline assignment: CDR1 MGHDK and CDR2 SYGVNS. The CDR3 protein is CASSVGQSYGYTF. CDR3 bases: TGTGCCAGCAGTGTGGGACAGTCCTATGGCTACACCTTC.

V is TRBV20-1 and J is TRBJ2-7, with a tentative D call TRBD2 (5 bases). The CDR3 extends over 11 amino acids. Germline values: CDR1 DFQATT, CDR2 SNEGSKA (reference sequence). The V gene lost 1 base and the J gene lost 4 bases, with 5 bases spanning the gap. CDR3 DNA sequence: TGCAGTGCTAGAGGAGGGTACGAGCAGTACTTC. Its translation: CSARGGYEQYF.

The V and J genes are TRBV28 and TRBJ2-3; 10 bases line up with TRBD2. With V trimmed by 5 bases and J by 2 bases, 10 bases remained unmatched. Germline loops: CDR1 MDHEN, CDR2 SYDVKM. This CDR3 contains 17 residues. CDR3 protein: CASSLRRTSGSTDTQYF. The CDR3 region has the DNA TGTGCCAGCAGTCTGCGACGGACTAGCGGATCCACAGATACGCAGTATTTT.

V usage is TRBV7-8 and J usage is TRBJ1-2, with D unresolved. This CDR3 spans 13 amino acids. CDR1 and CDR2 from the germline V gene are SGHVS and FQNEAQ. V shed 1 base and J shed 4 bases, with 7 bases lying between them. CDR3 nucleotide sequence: TGTGCCAGCAGCTTAGGCGGCTTCTATGGCTACACCTTC. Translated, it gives CASSLGGFYGYTF. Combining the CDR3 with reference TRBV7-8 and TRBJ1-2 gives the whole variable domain GAGVSQSPRYKVAKRGQDVALRCDPISGHVSLFWYQQALGQGPEFLTYFQNEAQLDKSGLPSDRFFAERPEGSVSTLKIQRTQQEDSAVYLCASSLGGFYGYTFGSGTRLTVV.

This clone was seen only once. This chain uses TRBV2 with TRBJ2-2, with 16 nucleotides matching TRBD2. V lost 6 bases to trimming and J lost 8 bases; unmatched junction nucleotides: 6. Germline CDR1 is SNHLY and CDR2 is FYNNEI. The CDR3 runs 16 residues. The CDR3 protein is CASRAGLAGGPGELFF. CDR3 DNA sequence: TGTGCCAGCAGGGCGGGACTAGCGGGAGGGCCAGGGGAGCTGTTTTTT.

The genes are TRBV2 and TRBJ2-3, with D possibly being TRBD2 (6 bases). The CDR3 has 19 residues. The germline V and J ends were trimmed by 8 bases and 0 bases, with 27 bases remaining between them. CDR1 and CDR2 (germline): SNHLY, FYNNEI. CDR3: CASRYPGLASPPSTDTQYF. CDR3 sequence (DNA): TGTGCCAGCCGTTACCCGGGGCTAGCGAGCCCGCCTAGCACAGATACGCAGTATTTT.

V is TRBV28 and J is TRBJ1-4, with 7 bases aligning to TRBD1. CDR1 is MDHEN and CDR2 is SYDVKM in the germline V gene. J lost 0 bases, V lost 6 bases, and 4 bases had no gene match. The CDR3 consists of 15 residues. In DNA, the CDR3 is TGTGCCAGCAGGCGGGACAGCACAACTAATGAAAAACTGTTTTTT. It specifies CASRRDSTTNEKLFF.

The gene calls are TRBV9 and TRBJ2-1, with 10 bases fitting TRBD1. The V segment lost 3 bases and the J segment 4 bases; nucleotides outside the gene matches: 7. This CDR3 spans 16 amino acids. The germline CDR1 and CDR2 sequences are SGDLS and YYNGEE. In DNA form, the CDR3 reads TGTGCCAGCAGCGCCCGGGGGACAGGGGCTTACAATGAGCAGTTCTTC. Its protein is CASSARGTGAYNEQFF. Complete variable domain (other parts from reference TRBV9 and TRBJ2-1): DSGVTQTPKHLITATGQRVTLRCSPRSGDLSVYWYQQSLDQGLQFLIQYYNGEERAKGNILERFSAQQFPDLHSELNLSSLELGDSALYFCASSARGTGAYNEQFFGPGTRLTVL.

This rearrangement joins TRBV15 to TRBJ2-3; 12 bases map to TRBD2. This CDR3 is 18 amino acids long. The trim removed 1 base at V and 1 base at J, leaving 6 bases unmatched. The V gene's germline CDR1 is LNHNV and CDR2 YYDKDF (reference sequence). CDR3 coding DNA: TGTGCCACCAGCAGAGGACTAGCGGGAGACATTCGCACAGATACGCAGTATTTT. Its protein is CATSRGLAGDIRTDTQYF.

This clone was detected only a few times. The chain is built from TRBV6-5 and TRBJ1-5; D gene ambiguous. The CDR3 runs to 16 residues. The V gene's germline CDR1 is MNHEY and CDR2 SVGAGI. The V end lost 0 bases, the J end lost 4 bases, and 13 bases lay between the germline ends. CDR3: CASSYSVPSGNQPQHF. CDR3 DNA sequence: TGTGCCAGCAGTTACTCGGTGCCGTCGGGGAATCAGCCCCAGCATTTT.

The CDR3 is CASSETGFNEKLFF. CDR3 nucleotides: TGTGCCAGCAGTGAGACAGGCTTTAATGAAAAACTGTTTTTT. The chain employs TRBV2 and TRBJ1-4; D may be TRBD1 (6 bases). Trimming cost V 3 bases and J 4 bases, with 9 bases left between them. The CDR3 runs to 14 residues. CDR1 is SNHLY and CDR2 is FYNNEI in the germline V gene.